This T cell receptor (beta chain) was observed in a study of blood T cell repertoires in COVID-19. Turning to the study itself: T cells, B-cell-depleted T cells, or PBMCs provided the cDNA or gDNA that served as material.

Original processing methods: Reference gene primer amplification gave nucleated cell count estimates. TCRdb's copy holds only in-frame clones and misses some; the assay was immunoSEQ multiplex PCR. That table furnishes V, J and clone size, whereas the DNA furnished D and trimming. The sample yields 100,000 to 150,000 clones, roughly 91% seen once. As concerns this clone: The same CDR3 also results from other DNA sequences found in this sample.

J lost 1 base, V lost 4 bases, and 3 bases had no gene match. Germline values: CDR1 SGHRS, CDR2 YFSETQ. The CDR3 is 15 residues long. The sequenced sample consisted of peripheral blood. The chain combines TRBV5-1 with TRBJ2-1, with 9 bases aligning to TRBD1. This receptor was taken from a man aged 45-65 years with active or convalescent COVID-19. Here the CDR3 reads CASSPGQGSYNEQFF. As DNA, the CDR3 is TGCGCCAGCAGCCCGGGACAGGGTTCCTACAATGAGCAGTTCTTC.